The clone carrying this TCR beta chain was recorded once. With V trimmed by 2 bases and J by 2 bases, 3 bases remained unmatched. Germline V lookup: CDR1 LGHDT, CDR2 YNNKEL (reference sequence). CDR3 size: 15 residues. The source of the sample is a study of control samples from healthy donors and cancer patients. Assay used: immunoSEQ multiplex PCR; TCRdb lists only in-frame clones, some missing. The table shows around 2,300 clones, with less than 98% occurring only once. This TCR came from a man in his 70s with head and neck cancer. The chain links TRBV3-1 (or the pseudogene TRBV3-2) to TRBJ1-1; 9 bases fit TRBD1. Sequencing used PBMCs. In DNA, the CDR3 is TGTGCCAGCAGCCAATGGGGACAGGGAAACACTGAAGCTTTCTTT. Protein product: CASSQWGQGNTEAFF.